Below are 24 T cell receptor beta chains sequenced from a single sample in a study of cytomegalovirus exposure and HLA in healthy donors. This PCR relied on a set of 60 Vbeta primers and 13 Jbeta primers. Libraries were prepared by immunoSEQ multiplex PCR; TCRdb keeps only in-frame clonotypes and omits some of them. This sample carries 150,000 to 200,000 clones, 70% to 80% of them seen once, and the ten largest clones take 2% to 2.5%. The sequencing input was PBMCs. The receptors come from a woman aged 45 to 65 in good health and CMV-seronegative.

By share of the sample, this clone is medium-sized. The gene calls are TRBV6-4 and TRBJ2-2; 7 positions match TRBD2. CDR1 is MRHNA, CDR2 SNTAGT, per germline. The V and J ends lost 6 bases and 4 bases, in that order; junction bases with no gene match: 8. The CDR3 length is 15 residues. The CDR3 nucleotides read TGTGCCAGCAGCCTCACGGGAGGAGGCACCGGGGAGCTGTTTTTT. This codes for CASSLTGGGTGELFF.

This clone showed up just a few times. The chain uses TRBV6-5 and TRBJ2-5, with D possibly TRBD2 on 6 matching bases. Germline V CDR1 and CDR2: MNHEY, SVGAGI. The CDR3 length is 11 residues. Trimming shortened V by 11 bases and J by 5 bases, and 12 bases separated the two germline ends. In DNA form, the CDR3 reads TGTGCCCTCGGACGGGGGGAGACCCAGTACTTC. This encodes CALGRGETQYF.

As DNA, the CDR3 is TGTGCCAGCAGCAGGACAGTAGAATATGGCTACACCTTC. Amino acid sequence: CASSRTVEYGYTF. The chain employs TRBV7-2 and TRBJ1-2; the D gene is possibly TRBD1 (6 bases). Per germline, CDR1 SGHTA and CDR2 FQGNSA. V was pared by 5 bases and J by 5 bases, with 12 bases between. CDR3 length: 13 residues.

J is TRBJ2-7 and V is TRBV19, with D perhaps TRBD2 (5 bases). The germline V gene encodes CDR1 LNHDA and CDR2 SQIVND (reference sequence). V dropped 6 bases and J dropped 9 bases, with 12 bases sitting between them. The CDR3 contains 11 residues. The CDR3 nucleotides read TGTGCCAGTAGACTAGAGACGCGGCAGTACTTC. This sequence encodes CASRLETRQYF.

The rearrangement uses TRBV15 and TRBJ2-2; tentative D call: TRBD2 (6 bases). With 1 base removed from V and 4 bases from J, the gap between germline ends came to 13 bases. The CDR3 has 16 amino acids. CDR1 and CDR2 from the germline V gene are LNHNV and YYDKDF (reference sequence). The CDR3 sequence is CATSRAGGTVTGELFF. The CDR3 coding sequence is TGTGCCACCAGCAGAGCTGGAGGGACCGTCACCGGGGAGCTGTTTTTT.

The rearrangement joins TRBV4-3 to TRBJ2-7, with TRBD1 matching over 9 bases. The V segment lost 2 bases and the J segment 4 bases; nucleotides outside the gene matches: 3. Per germline, CDR1 LGHNA and CDR2 YSLEER. The CDR3 contains 14 residues. CDR3: CASSQWTGDYEQYF. The CDR3, as DNA: TGCGCCAGCAGCCAATGGACAGGGGATTACGAGCAGTACTTC.

The rearrangement uses TRBV5-8 and TRBJ2-5, with 7 bases fitting TRBD1. Trimming took 5 bases from V and 2 from J; bases not matched to a gene: 9. This CDR3 is built from 15 residues. Germline V lookup: CDR1 SGHTS, CDR2 YDEGEE. The CDR3 coding sequence is TGTGCCAGCAGTAAGGACAGGCCGGGACAAGAGACCCAGTACTTC. Its translation: CASSKDRPGQETQYF.

The rearrangement joins TRBV4-3 to TRBJ2-1; D possibly corresponds to TRBD1 (5 bases). The V end was cut by 3 bases, the J end by 4 bases, with 16 bases between. The CDR3 runs 16 residues. The V gene's germline CDR1 is LGHNA and CDR2 YSLEER. CDR3 bases: TGCGCCAGCAGCCACACGGACACAAACAAATACAATGAGCAGTTCTTC. Amino acid sequence: CASSHTDTNKYNEQFF.

This clone was recorded once. This specimen includes other DNA sequences encoding the same CDR3. The chain uses TRBV18 and TRBJ1-5; the match to TRBD1 covers 7 bases. This CDR3 spans 14 amino acids. The J segment lost 6 bases and the V segment lost 2 bases, leaving 4 bases of the junction unmatched. Germline V lookup: CDR1 KGHSH, CDR2 LQKENI. The CDR3 coding sequence is TGTGCCAGCTCACCAGACAGGGTGGGTCAGCCCCAGCATTTT. This codes for CASSPDRVGQPQHF. Full variable domain (remainder filled in from reference TRBV18 and TRBJ1-5): NAGVMQNPRHLVRRRGQEARLRCSPMKGHSHVYWYRQLPEEGLKFMVYLQKENIIDESGMPKERFSAEFPKEGPSILRIQQVVRGDSAAYFCASSPDRVGQPQHFGDGTRLSIL.

The chain carries TRBV6-5 and TRBJ1-6; 7 bases agree with TRBD1. The germline CDR1 and CDR2 sequences are MNHEY and SVGAGI. V shed 0 bases and J 9 bases; nucleotides not matched to a gene: 8. The CDR3 is 16 residues long. The CDR3 is CASSYSGQAARSPLHF. The CDR3 DNA reads TGTGCCAGCAGTTACTCCGGACAGGCCGCCCGTTCACCCCTCCACTTT.

This chain links TRBV28 with TRBJ2-7; 9 nucleotides align to TRBD2. Germline CDR1 MDHEN, CDR2 SYDVKM. The ends lost 2 bases at V and 5 bases at J; junction bases unmatched: 1. This CDR3 comprises 13 residues. The CDR3 coding sequence is TGTGCCAGCAGTTTAGCGGGGGGGGACGAGCAGTACTTC. Amino acid sequence: CASSLAGGDEQYF. The full variable domain, in which reference TRBV28 and TRBJ2-7 provide the parts outside the CDR3, is DVKVTQSSRYLVKRTGEKVFLECVQDMDHENMFWYRQDPGLGLRLIYFSYDVKMKEKGDIPEGYSVSREKKERFSLILESASTNQTSMYLCASSLAGGDEQYFGPGTRLTVT.

The V call is TRBV6-4, the J call TRBJ2-2, with D unclear. Looked up from germline, CDR1 is MRHNA and CDR2 is SNTAGT. V was clipped by 0 bases and J by 11 bases, with 13 bases between them. This CDR3 spans 14 amino acids. CDR3 nucleotides: TGTGCCAGCAGTGACTCGAGATCCGGGTCCGAGCTGTTTTTT. This codes for CASSDSRSGSELFF.

The chain employs TRBV6-5 and TRBJ2-7, with 9 bases lining up with TRBD2. The V gene's germline CDR1 is MNHEY and CDR2 SVGAGI. This CDR3 has 14 residues. The V and J ends lost 3 bases and 7 bases, in that order; junction bases with no gene match: 7. This CDR3 reads CASSYSGSLGEQYF. CDR3 sequence (DNA): TGTGCCAGCAGTTATAGCGGGAGTCTGGGGGAGCAGTACTTC.

This chain links TRBV11-2 with TRBJ2-7, with no clear D. Between the trimmed V and J ends, which lost 3 bases and 1 base, there was a span of 16 bases. CDR3 length equals 16 residues. Per the germline V gene, CDR1 is SGHAT and CDR2 is FQNNGV. The CDR3 sequence is CASSFKETRVSYEQYF. CDR3 DNA sequence: TGTGCCAGCAGCTTTAAAGAGACCCGGGTTTCCTACGAGCAGTACTTC.

This chain connects TRBV14 to TRBJ2-1; TRBD2 is a possible D gene (5 bases). The CDR3 covers 11 residues. Germline V gene sequence: CDR1 SGHDN, CDR2 FVKESK. V was clipped by 8 bases and J by 4 bases, with 6 bases between them. Written as DNA, the CDR3 is TGTGCCAGCGGACTGTACAATGAGCAGTTCTTC. Translating gives CASGLYNEQFF.

The chain has TRBV25-1 and TRBJ1-2; TRBD1 is a possible D gene (6 bases). Germline V CDR1 and CDR2: MGHDK, SYGVNS. The CDR3 loop spans 13 amino acids. Trimming shortened V by 7 bases and J by 7 bases, and 16 bases separated the two germline ends. The CDR3 DNA is TGTGCCAGCAAGGGGGGCGGGGGCCTTGGCTACACCTTC. The encoded protein is CASKGGGGLGYTF.

This clone was seen a few times. The chain is built from TRBV4-1 and TRBJ2-7; tentatively, D is TRBD1 (6 bases). CDR1 and CDR2 (germline): MGHRA, YSYEKL. Trimming left V 4 bases short and J 0 bases short, with 22 bases between. The CDR3 is 18 residues long. CDR3 in DNA: TGCGCCAGCAGCCCCCTCCTCTCAGGGGCCCTGAGCTCCTACGAGCAGTACTTC. Its protein product is CASSPLLSGALSSYEQYF.

The CDR3 nucleotides are TGTGCCAGCTCACGGGACAGGTATAATTCACCCCTCCACTTT. Translated: CASSRDRYNSPLHF. The V gene is TRBV18, the J gene TRBJ1-6, with 8 positions matching TRBD1. The length of the CDR3 is 14 residues. V shed 4 bases and J 4 bases; nucleotides not matched to a gene: 0. Germline CDR1 and CDR2: KGHSH and LQKENI.

The DNA for the CDR3 is TGTGCCAGCAGCCCTCGACAGGCAACCCTCCCGAACACTGAAGCTTTCTTT. This sequence encodes CASSPRQATLPNTEAFF. V and J are TRBV7-2 and TRBJ1-1, with a weak D call TRBD1 (6 bases). Trimming took off 5 bases at V and 1 base at J, with 20 bases between the two ends. CDR3 length equals 17 residues. The germline CDR1 and CDR2 sequences are SGHTA and FQGNSA.

The chain has TRBV7-6 and TRBJ1-4, with 10 bases identical to TRBD1. This CDR3 contains 16 residues. CDR1 is SGHVS, CDR2 FNYEAQ, per germline. The V and J ends lost 4 bases and 8 bases, in that order; junction bases with no gene match: 10. CDR3 DNA sequence: TGTGCCAGCAGCTCTAGACAGGGGGCGCGGGGGGAAAAACTGTTTTTT. Protein sequence: CASSSRQGARGEKLFF. Based on the CDR3 plus reference TRBV7-6 and TRBJ1-4, the full variable domain is GAGVSQSPRYKVTKRGQDVALRCDPISGHVSLYWYRQALGQGPEFLTYFNYEAQQDKSGLPNDRFSAERPEGSISTLTIQRTEQRDSAMYRCASSSRQGARGEKLFFGSGTQLSVL.

The chain employs TRBV6-6 and TRBJ1-1, with D unresolved. CDR1 is MNHNY, CDR2 SVGAGI, per germline (reference sequence). The CDR3 has 12 amino acids. Trimming cost V 6 bases and J 4 bases, with 9 bases left between them. CDR3 sequence (DNA): TGTGCCAGCAGAACAAGAACCACTGAAGCTTTCTTT. Protein sequence: CASRTRTTEAFF.

The rearrangement links TRBV27 to TRBJ2-1; 7 bases are shared with TRBD2. Looked up from germline, CDR1 is MNHEY and CDR2 is SMNVEV (reference sequence). The CDR3 is 13 amino acids. The trim removed 5 bases at V and 7 bases at J, leaving 5 bases unmatched. The CDR3 spells CASSLGGRNEQFF. CDR3 sequence (DNA): TGTGCCAGCAGTCTCGGCGGGAGAAATGAGCAGTTCTTC.

This clone was seen more than once but under ten times. The gene calls are TRBV5-1 and TRBJ1-5, with unresolved D. The V gene's germline CDR1 is SGHRS and CDR2 YFSETQ. This CDR3 has 15 residues. Trimming removed 5 bases from V and 5 bases from J, with 17 bases in between. As DNA, the CDR3 is TGCGCCAGCAGTCTCGGGTCGGGTCGAGATCAGCCCCAGCATTTT. It codes for CASSLGSGRDQPQHF.

This clone was found a few times. The chain recombines TRBV6-5 with TRBJ2-3; 10 bases fit TRBD2. The CDR3 consists of 13 residues. V lost 10 bases, J lost 5 bases, and 6 bases stayed unmatched. Germline CDR1 reads MNHEY; CDR2 reads SVGAGI. CDR3 sequence: CAKLAGSGDTQYF. The CDR3 DNA sequence: TGTGCCAAACTAGCGGGGTCCGGAGATACGCAGTATTTT.